Each of the 13 T cell receptor beta chains below was sequenced from the same sample in a study of CD8 T cells in ankylosing spondylitis. Study observations and caveats: Within ankylosing spondylitis blood, a TCR beta motif made up of under 10 highly homologous variants appeared to be characteristic.

TCRdb reprocessed the 5' RACE reads via MiXCR and lists one record per CDR3 protein. The sample holds about 750,000 distinct CDR3 sequences, under 20% seen once. Their antigens are not known. Material for sequencing was blood, either unsorted or a sorted T cell fraction (not recorded which). These receptors originate from a male donor with ankylosing spondylitis.

The chain combines TRBV5-5 with TRBJ2-7, with D possibly TRBD1 on 6 matching bases. This CDR3 has 14 residues. V shed 0 bases and J shed 2 bases, with 9 bases lying between them. The germline CDR1 and CDR2 sequences are SGHKS and YYEKEE (reference sequence). Here the CDR3 DNA reads TGTGCCAGCAGCTTGGTGAACAGGGCCTACGAGCAGTACTTC. Its translation: CASSLVNRAYEQYF.

This clonotype was detected a few times. The chain recombines TRBV12-3 or TRBV12-4 with TRBJ1-6, with D perhaps TRBD1 (6 bases). The V and J ends lost 6 bases and 13 bases respectively, with 13 bases between them. This CDR3 has 12 residues. The CDR3 sequence is CASSPQGMPLHF. The CDR3 coding sequence is TGTGCCAGCAGCCCCCAGGGGATGCCCCTCCACTTT.

The table lists this clonotype with a few counts. CDR3 coding DNA: TGTGCCAGCAGAGGGACCGGGGGTAGCACAGATACGCAGTATTTT. Amino acid sequence: CASRGTGGSTDTQYF. V usage is TRBV12-3 or TRBV12-4 and J usage is TRBJ2-3; a weak D match, TRBD2 (6 bases). The CDR3 runs 15 residues. The ends were cut back, 6 bases at V and 0 bases at J, with 13 bases in the middle.

This clonotype was seen only a few times. V is TRBV4-1 and J is TRBJ2-1; no definite D call. This CDR3 is 13 amino acids long. V gave up 0 bases and J gave up 10 bases, with 10 bases separating them. The germline gives CDR1 MGHRA, CDR2 YSYEKL. The chain's CDR3 is CASSQDWGQEQFF. The CDR3, as DNA: TGCGCCAGCAGCCAAGATTGGGGTCAGGAGCAGTTCTTC.

In this sample, this clonotype turned up many times. The chain is built from TRBV12-3 or TRBV12-4 and TRBJ2-5, with D perhaps being TRBD1 or TRBD2 (6 bases each). Trimming took off 2 bases at V and 4 bases at J, with 14 bases between the two ends. The CDR3 runs 15 residues. This CDR3 is CASSLSRSGAETQYF. The CDR3 DNA reads as TGTGCCAGCAGTTTATCGCGGTCGGGGGCAGAGACCCAGTACTTC.

CDR3 in DNA: TGTGCCTGGAGTGTACGTCGGGATCTCGTCGGGGGCTACACCTTC. Encoded protein: CAWSVRRDLVGGYTF. The chain carries TRBV30 and TRBJ1-2; D is ambiguous. V gave up 0 bases and J gave up 8 bases, with 19 bases separating them. This CDR3 region has 15 residues. Germline assignment: CDR1 GTSNPN and CDR2 SVGIG (reference sequence).

V usage is TRBV3-1 and J usage is TRBJ2-1, with 10 positions matching TRBD2. V shed 2 bases, J shed 7 bases, and the junction held 2 bases outside the gene matches. The CDR3 is 14 amino acids. CDR1 is LGHDT and CDR2 is YNNKEL in the germline V gene (reference sequence). The CDR3 here is CASSQSAGGNEQFF. The CDR3 region has the DNA TGTGCCAGCAGCCAATCAGCGGGAGGGAATGAGCAGTTCTTC.

The chain links TRBV10-3 to TRBJ2-2; TRBD1 is a possible D gene (6 bases). Between the trimmed V and J ends, which lost 5 bases and 4 bases, there was a span of 11 bases. The CDR3 contains 14 residues. In germline, CDR1 is ENHRY, CDR2 SYGVKD. In DNA form, the CDR3 reads TGTGCCATCAGTACCGGGACATTCACCGGGGAGCTGTTTTTT. This encodes CAISTGTFTGELFF.

This clonotype was recorded at least ten times. V usage is TRBV4-2 and J usage is TRBJ2-3; D is undetermined. The length of the CDR3 is 16 residues. From germline, CDR1 is LGHNA and CDR2 YNFKEQ. V dropped 1 base and J dropped 2 bases, with 13 bases sitting between them. The CDR3 DNA follows: TGTGCCAGCAGCCAAGGAGGCCGGGCCTTCACAGATACGCAGTATTTT. This sequence encodes CASSQGGRAFTDTQYF.

This chain links TRBV20-1 with TRBJ2-7; 8 bases match TRBD1. Germline V lookup: CDR1 DFQATT, CDR2 SNEGSKA (reference sequence). J was trimmed by 2 bases and V by 4 bases; bases with no gene match: 13. This CDR3 is 16 amino acids long. CDR3 in DNA: TGCAGTGCTAAACCCCGATTGACAGGGGCTACCTACGAGCAGTACTTC. It yields the protein CSAKPRLTGATYEQYF.

This clonotype was seen ten or more times. This chain joins TRBV12-3 or TRBV12-4 and TRBJ2-1; perhaps TRBD1 as D (5 bases). The germline V and J ends were trimmed by 5 bases and 0 bases, with 11 bases remaining between them. This CDR3 is built from 15 residues. In DNA, the CDR3 is TGTGCCAGCAGTCGGACAAAAAGCTCCTACAATGAGCAGTTCTTC. It is translated as CASSRTKSSYNEQFF.

Only a few counts were recorded for this clonotype. The chain uses TRBV12-3 or TRBV12-4 and TRBJ1-1; D is possibly TRBD1 (6 bases). Trimming pared 6 bases from V and 8 bases from J, leaving 10 bases between. The CDR3 is made up of 11 amino acids. This CDR3 is CASRMTGEAFF. DNA for the CDR3: TGTGCCAGCAGGATGACAGGAGAAGCTTTCTTT.

This clonotype was seen a handful of times. The chain employs TRBV30 and TRBJ1-4; TRBD1 aligns across 9 bases. The CDR3 has 15 residues. CDR1 is GTSNPN and CDR2 is SVGIG in the germline V gene (reference sequence). Germline trimming cut 0 bases from V and 6 bases from J; bases unmatched to any gene: 5. The CDR3 sequence: CAWSVGTGSYEKLFF. For the CDR3, the DNA is TGTGCCTGGAGTGTAGGGACAGGGTCATATGAAAAACTGTTTTTT.